Many counts were recorded for the clone carrying this T cell receptor (beta chain). The antigen remains undetermined. This entry is derived from a study of blood T cells in healthy people across ages. Study-wide points: TCR beta diversity per million T cells fell roughly linearly with age.

V lost 5 bases and J 2 bases, leaving 5 bases between the germline ends. The CDR3 totals 12 residues. The germline V gene encodes CDR1 SGHTA and CDR2 FQGNSA. Drawn from each donor were approximately 9.2 milliliters of peripheral blood. With a J-beta primer mix and a sample-barcoded 5' primer, a second PCR ran about 7 to 12 cycles. No fewer than 3 million CDR3-containing paired-end reads came from each sample. TCRdb processed the 5' RACE reads anew with MiXCR; each CDR3 protein has one entry. In the table there are approximately 1.5 million distinct CDR3 sequences, 40% to 45% of which are singletons. This chain connects TRBV7-2 to TRBJ2-3; D remains unclear. The sample taken for sequencing was blood. The TCR comes from a woman under 30 in good health. The CDR3: CASSKTTDTQYF. DNA for the CDR3: TGTGCCAGCAGCAAAACCACAGATACGCAGTATTTT.